This T cell receptor (beta chain) stems from a study of blood T cell repertoires in COVID-19. Study at large: Both acute and convalescent COVID-19 samples were obtained from the United States, Italy and Spain.

Per the study methods: By means of reference gene primer amplification, nucleated cell counts were estimated. Profiled with immunoSEQ multiplex PCR; TCRdb holds only in-frame clones, not every one. V and J calls and clone size come straight from that table; D and trimming were deduced from the DNA. This table has around 130,000 clones, 65% to 90% appearing once. This CDR3 comprises 15 residues. Germline V gives CDR1 SGHVS, CDR2 FNYEAQ. The trim removed 1 base at V and 3 bases at J, leaving 6 bases unmatched. This chain joins TRBV7-6 and TRBJ2-7; 7 bases fit TRBD1. Sequencing was performed on peripheral blood. This sequence originates from a man in his fifties with acute or convalescent COVID-19. CDR3 sequence (DNA): TGTGCCAGCAGCTTAGGAGCAGGGGGTAACTACGAGCAGTACTTC. Its translation is CASSLGAGGNYEQYF.